This T cell receptor beta chain was sequenced in a study of T cell responses to AZD1222 COVID-19 vaccine. Deletions cut 4 bases from V and 3 bases from J, with 10 bases between. This CDR3 is 13 amino acids long. Germline V lookup: CDR1 SGHTA, CDR2 FQGNSA. Study-level points and caveats: The donor group comprised mostly white British people and more females; the analysis possibly underestimated clonal diversity. Spike as a whole was targeted by vaccine-associated CD4 TCRs, dominant at 160-218 and 743-854. Just 6 or 7 AZD1222 recipients were seropositive at baseline. The study sampled repertoires only after the peak T cell response.

With regard to this clone: No antigen is known for it.

The repertoire was sequenced with immunoSEQ multiplex PCR; TCRdb's copy has only in-frame clones and lacks some. The data show tens of thousands of clones, with 80% to 95% seen just once and roughly 4.8% held by the top ten. The sample in question was peripheral blood, obtained on day 0 of MenACWY control vaccination. The chain combines TRBV7-2 with TRBJ2-7; either TRBD1 or TRBD2 may supply D (6 bases each). This TCR derives from an adult in good health. The DNA for the CDR3 is TGTGCCAGCAGCTCGGGGGCCGGCTACGAGCAGTACTTC. This gives the protein CASSSGAGYEQYF. The entire variable domain, with the rest obtained from reference TRBV7-2 and TRBJ2-7, is as follows: GAGVSQSPSNKVTEKGKDVELRCDPISGHTALYWYRQSLGQGLEFLIYFQGNSAPDKSGLPSDRFSAERTGGSVSTLTIQRTQQEDSAVYLCASSSGAGYEQYFGPGTRLTVT.